The next 4 T cell receptor beta chains were all read from a single sample in a study of T cells in localized non-small cell lung cancer. This table comes from immunoSEQ multiplex PCR, and its TCRdb copy is limited to in-frame clones, with some not included. Of about 33,000 clones in the sample, roughly 92% were seen once. This specimen was peripheral blood, taken before any cancer treatment. The source of these receptors is a female donor over 55 with stage I lung adenocarcinoma.

The sample holds one count of this clone. This chain connects TRBV19 to TRBJ1-3; 9 bases are a match to TRBD1. CDR1 is LNHDA, CDR2 SQIVND, per germline (reference sequence). J gave up 0 bases and V 3 bases, and 6 bases lay outside the gene matches. The CDR3 spans 17 residues. The CDR3 region is CASSIDRGVVSGNTIYF. The CDR3 nucleotides read TGTGCCAGTAGTATTGACAGGGGGGTCGTCTCTGGAAACACCATATATTTT.

The chain recombines TRBV2 with TRBJ1-4, with 7 bases lining up with TRBD1. The CDR3 has 15 residues. J lost 1 base, V lost 6 bases, and 5 bases had no gene match. The V gene's germline CDR1 is SNHLY and CDR2 FYNNEI. The CDR3 nucleotides are TGTGCCAGCAGCCGGAGACAGGGAACTAATGAAAAACTGTTTTTT. This codes for CASSRRQGTNEKLFF.

A note on this clone: The junction and the germline gene differ at one end; a read error may be behind it. The gene calls are TRBV9 and TRBJ2-2; 10 nucleotides line up with TRBD2. CDR3 length: 15 amino acids. Germline V gene lookup returns CDR1 SGDLS and CDR2 YYNGEE. CDR3 bases: TGTGCAAGCAGCGGGAGGGGGATTAACACCGGGGAGCTGTTTTTT. Its translation: CASSGRGINTGELFF.

The rearrangement uses TRBV7-2 and TRBJ2-5; D might be TRBD2 (5 bases). The V end lost 5 bases, the J end lost 3 bases, and 19 bases lay between the germline ends. CDR3 size: 16 residues. The germline V gene has CDR1 SGHTA and CDR2 FQGNSA. The CDR3 sequence is CASSRGATVIEETQYF. The CDR3 DNA is TGTGCCAGCAGCCGGGGAGCCACAGTAATTGAAGAGACCCAGTACTTC.